This TCR beta chain was identified in a study of technical replicates of blood from a few donors. CDR3 length: 13 amino acids. Measured with immunoSEQ multiplex PCR; TCRdb has only the in-frame clones, and not every one. Found here are some 91,000 clones, approximately 95% of them singletons; the top ten hold roughly 0.22%. The TCR comes from a human donor in good health. The rearrangement links TRBV21-1 to TRBJ2-5; TRBD2, the D gene given by the table, was not confirmed from the DNA. TRBV21-1 is designated a pseudogene. Sequenced input: T cells isolated from PBMCs. This CDR3 reads CASSIGGGETQYF. The CDR3 DNA sequence: TGTGCCAGCAGCATAGGCGGGGGGGAGACCCAGTACTTC.